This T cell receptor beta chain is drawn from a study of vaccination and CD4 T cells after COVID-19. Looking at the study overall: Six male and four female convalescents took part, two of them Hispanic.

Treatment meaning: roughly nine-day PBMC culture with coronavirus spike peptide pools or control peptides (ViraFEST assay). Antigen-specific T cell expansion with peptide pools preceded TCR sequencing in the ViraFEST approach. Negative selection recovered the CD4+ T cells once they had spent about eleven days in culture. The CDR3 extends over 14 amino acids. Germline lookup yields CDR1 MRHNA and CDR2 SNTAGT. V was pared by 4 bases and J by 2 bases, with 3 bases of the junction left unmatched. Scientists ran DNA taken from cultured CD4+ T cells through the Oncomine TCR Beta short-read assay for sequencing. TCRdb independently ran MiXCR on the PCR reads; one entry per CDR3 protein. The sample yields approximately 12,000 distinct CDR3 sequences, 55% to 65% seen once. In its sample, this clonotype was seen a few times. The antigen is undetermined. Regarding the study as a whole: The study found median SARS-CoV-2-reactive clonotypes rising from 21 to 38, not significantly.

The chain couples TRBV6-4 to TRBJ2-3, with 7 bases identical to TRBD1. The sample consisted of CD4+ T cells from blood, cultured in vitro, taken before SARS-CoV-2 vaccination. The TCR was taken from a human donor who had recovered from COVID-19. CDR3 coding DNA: TGTGCCAGCAGTGGACAGGGATCCACAGATACGCAGTATTTT. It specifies CASSGQGSTDTQYF.